Presented here are 23 T cell receptor beta chains from one specimen sequenced in a study of beta chain features in type 1 diabetes. Overall study findings and caveats: A moderate, significant TCRB CDR3 shortening appeared in type 1 diabetes across four CD4+ subsets.

Since all of the isolated RNA was reverse transcribed, expressed TCRB transcripts were what got sequenced. The data were produced by immunoSEQ multiplex PCR, yet TCRdb's version contains in-frame clones alone and is incomplete. The sample has a few hundred thousand clones, around 13% seen once. The antigens these receptors bind are not known. The material sequenced was naive CD4+ T cells from blood. All receptors derive from a young woman with type 1 diabetes.

This chain uses TRBV4-3 with TRBJ1-1; D gene uncertain. The CDR3 is 15 residues long. The germline V gene encodes CDR1 LGHNA and CDR2 YSLEER. Trimming removed 0 bases at V and 1 base at J, with 9 bases between. The CDR3 DNA follows: TGCGCCAGCAGCCAAGATGGCCCGGGGAACACTGAAGCTTTCTTT. This encodes CASSQDGPGNTEAFF.

A note on this clone: The same CDR3 can be traced to other DNA sequences in this sample. V usage is TRBV5-1 and J usage is TRBJ2-5, with unresolved D. CDR1 and CDR2 (germline): SGHRS, YFSETQ. The CDR3 spans 13 residues. V lost 4 bases to trimming and J lost 0 bases, with 7 bases between them. CDR3 protein: CASSLLYQETQYF. The CDR3 DNA sequence: TGCGCCAGCAGCCTCCTATACCAAGAGACCCAGTACTTC. The full variable domain, completed using reference TRBV5-1 and TRBJ2-5, is KAGVTQTPRYLIKTRGQQVTLSCSPISGHRSVSWYQQTPGQGLQFLFEYFSETQRNKGNFPGRFSGRQFSNSRSEMNVSTLELGDSALYLCASSLLYQETQYFGPGTRLLVL.

This clone has more than one count but fewer than ten. The chain uses TRBV7-2 and TRBJ2-5, with D possibly matching TRBD1 (6 bases). V was clipped by 1 base and J by 5 bases, with 11 bases between them. Germline V CDR1 and CDR2: SGHTA, FQGNSA. There are 14 residues in the CDR3. CDR3 bases: TGTGCCAGCAGCTTAGACAGGGAAGTGGAGACCCAGTACTTC. Protein: CASSLDREVETQYF.

The V and J genes are TRBV5-1 and TRBJ2-5; TRBD2 aligns across 9 bases. V shed 2 bases, J shed 2 bases, and the junction held 4 bases outside the gene matches. Germline CDR1 reads SGHRS; CDR2 reads YFSETQ. The CDR3 covers 15 residues. CDR3 residues: CASSFGLALQETQYF. CDR3 nucleotide sequence: TGCGCCAGCAGCTTCGGACTAGCGCTACAAGAGACCCAGTACTTC.

The V call is TRBV9, the J call TRBJ1-4; 7 nucleotides line up with TRBD1. The CDR3 is made up of 13 amino acids. The ends lost 0 bases at V and 13 bases at J; junction bases unmatched: 6. The germline gives CDR1 SGDLS, CDR2 YYNGEE. CDR3 protein: CASSVVEGARLFF. Written as DNA, the CDR3 is TGTGCCAGCAGCGTAGTAGAGGGGGCGCGACTGTTTTTT.

J is TRBJ2-1 and V is TRBV9; tentative D call: TRBD2 (7 bases). The germline gives CDR1 SGDLS, CDR2 YYNGEE. Trimming stripped 0 bases from V and 6 bases from J, with 13 bases between. The CDR3 covers 15 residues. CDR3 bases: TGTGCCAGCAGCGTAGGAGTGGGGGGGCTCAATGAGCAGTTCTTC. This gives the protein CASSVGVGGLNEQFF.

The chain carries TRBV18 and TRBJ2-3; no firm D call. CDR1 and CDR2 from the germline V gene are KGHSH and LQKENI. This CDR3 contains 14 residues. Trimming stripped 2 bases from V and 2 bases from J, with 8 bases between. Here the CDR3 DNA reads TGTGCCAGCTCACCAGGGCCCGACACAGATACGCAGTATTTT. Its protein is CASSPGPDTDTQYF.

This clone has more than one count but fewer than ten. The chain employs TRBV19 and TRBJ2-2; 9 nucleotides align to TRBD2. V lost 7 bases to trimming and J lost 5 bases; unmatched junction nucleotides: 14. Germline CDR1 reads LNHDA; CDR2 reads SQIVND (reference sequence). The CDR3 runs to 17 residues. The CDR3 nucleotides read TGTGCCAGTAAGAGAGTGGATAGCGGGAGTCGTACCGGGGAGCTGTTTTTT. The encoded protein is CASKRVDSGSRTGELFF.

This clone was counted between two and nine times. This rearrangement joins TRBV19 to TRBJ1-2; a weak D match, TRBD1 (6 bases). Trimming removed 6 bases at V and 8 bases at J, with 22 bases between. The CDR3 has 15 residues. Looked up from germline, CDR1 is LNHDA and CDR2 is SQIVND (reference sequence). As DNA, the CDR3 is TGTGCCAGTAGGCGGACCGGGACACCGGCCCCAGGCTACACCTTC. This gives the protein CASRRTGTPAPGYTF.

This chain joins TRBV6-1 and TRBJ1-1; 8 bases align to TRBD1. Trimming cost V 4 bases and J 3 bases; bases outside gene matches: 10. The V gene's germline CDR1 is MNHNS and CDR2 SASEGT. The CDR3 sequence is 16 residues long. The CDR3 loop is CASSVGTGGLDTEAFF. DNA of the CDR3: TGTGCCAGCAGTGTCGGGACAGGTGGGCTAGACACTGAAGCTTTCTTT.

A few counts support this clone. The chain carries TRBV7-2 and TRBJ2-5, with a tentative D call TRBD2 (5 bases). CDR1 is SGHTA, CDR2 FQGNSA, per germline. The V end was cut by 1 base, the J end by 1 base, with 7 bases between. CDR3 size: 14 residues. CDR3 in DNA: TGTGCCAGCAGCTTAGAGCGGAGCCAAGAGACCCAGTACTTC. It encodes CASSLERSQETQYF. Together with reference TRBV7-2 and TRBJ2-5, the CDR3 gives the full variable domain: GAGVSQSPSNKVTEKGKDVELRCDPISGHTALYWYRQSLGQGLEFLIYFQGNSAPDKSGLPSDRFSAERTGGSVSTLTIQRTQQEDSAVYLCASSLERSQETQYFGPGTRLLVL.

This clone has more than one count but fewer than ten. V is TRBV5-1 and J is TRBJ2-3, with 10 bases aligning to TRBD2. CDR1 is SGHRS, CDR2 YFSETQ, per germline. V lost 5 bases and J lost 3; bases outside the gene matches: 6. The CDR3 is 15 residues long. The CDR3 bases are TGCGCCAGCAGACTACTAGCGGGGAGGACAGATACGCAGTATTTT. Its translation is CASRLLAGRTDTQYF. The full variable domain, rest sourced from reference TRBV5-1 and TRBJ2-3, is KAGVTQTPRYLIKTRGQQVTLSCSPISGHRSVSWYQQTPGQGLQFLFEYFSETQRNKGNFPGRFSGRQFSNSRSEMNVSTLELGDSALYLCASRLLAGRTDTQYFGPGTRLTVL.

This clone was seen only a few times. CDR3 DNA: TGTGCCAGCAGTCCTAGGCCCGACAGCTACAATGAGCAGTTCTTC. The encoded protein is CASSPRPDSYNEQFF. V is TRBV4-2 and J is TRBJ2-1, with D perhaps TRBD1 (5 bases). This CDR3 spans 15 amino acids. Between the trimmed V and J ends, which lost 6 bases and 3 bases, there was a span of 15 bases. Germline CDR1 is LGHNA and CDR2 is YNFKEQ.

This clone was detected only a few times. The rearrangement links TRBV9 to TRBJ2-1; maybe TRBD2 (6 bases). Germline values: CDR1 SGDLS, CDR2 YYNGEE. Trimming left V 0 bases short and J 3 bases short, with 10 bases between. The CDR3 has 15 residues. The CDR3 DNA sequence: TGTGCCAGCAGCGTAGACCTCGGGAGCTACAATGAGCAGTTCTTC. It yields the protein CASSVDLGSYNEQFF.

The chain combines TRBV5-4 with TRBJ2-3; D may be TRBD2 (6 bases). CDR1 and CDR2 from the germline V gene are SGHNT and YYREEE (reference sequence). The CDR3 is 12 residues long. V lost 4 bases and J lost 7, with 10 bases in between. The CDR3 region has the DNA TGTGCCAGCAGCGCCCGGGACTATACGCAGTATTTT. It codes for CASSARDYTQYF.

This chain links TRBV19 with TRBJ2-1; maybe TRBD2 (6 bases). Trimming cost V 4 bases and J 8 bases, with 9 bases left between them. The CDR3 has 12 amino acids. CDR1 and CDR2 (germline): LNHDA, SQIVND (reference sequence). In DNA form, the CDR3 reads TGTGCCAGTAGTAAGGGAGGTTATGAGCAGTTCTTC. Translated: CASSKGGYEQFF. Using reference TRBV19 and TRBJ2-1 for the parts outside the CDR3, the full variable domain is DGGITQSPKYLFRKEGQNVTLSCEQNLNHDAMYWYRQDPGQGLRLIYYSQIVNDFQKGDIAEGYSVSREKKESFPLTVTSAQKNPTAFYLCASSKGGYEQFFGPGTRLTVL.

The chain joins TRBV21-1 to TRBJ1-3; TRBD1 is the table's D call, not checked against the DNA. TRBV21-1 is a known pseudogene. The CDR3 loop spans 15 amino acids. Here the CDR3 reads CASSKEGSSGNTIYF. CDR3 sequence (DNA): TGTGCCAGCAGCAAAGAGGGGTCCTCTGGAAACACCATATATTTT.

This clone was recorded a few times. The genes are TRBV18 and TRBJ2-1; 8 bases map to TRBD2. The CDR3 consists of 14 residues. In germline, CDR1 is KGHSH, CDR2 LQKENI. Germline trimming cut 1 base from V and 7 bases from J; bases unmatched to any gene: 3. CDR3 region: CASSPRLAGNEQFF. Here the CDR3 DNA reads TGTGCCAGCTCACCACGGTTAGCGGGGAATGAGCAGTTCTTC.

This chain's CDR3 is CASSVSGSWNEQFF. CDR3 in DNA: TGTGCCAGCAGCGTCAGCGGGTCTTGGAATGAGCAGTTCTTC. The V and J genes are TRBV9 and TRBJ2-1, with D perhaps matching TRBD2 (6 bases). Germline lookup yields CDR1 SGDLS and CDR2 YYNGEE. The CDR3 runs to 14 residues. The ends were cut back, 2 bases at V and 7 bases at J, with 13 bases in the middle.

CDR3 sequence reads: CASRQHLAKNIQYF. The CDR3 DNA sequence: TGTGCCAGTAGACAGCATCTAGCCAAAAACATTCAGTACTTC. The rearrangement joins TRBV11-2 to TRBJ2-4; D may be TRBD1 (5 bases). CDR3 size: 14 residues. Germline CDR1 SGHAT, CDR2 FQNNGV. Between the trimmed V and J ends, which lost 9 bases and 0 bases, there was a span of 12 bases.

The table lists this clone with a few counts. CDR3 in DNA: TGTGCCATCAGTGCGGGTCGAGCGGGCTATGGCTACACCTTC. Protein: CAISAGRAGYGYTF. V and J are TRBV10-3 and TRBJ1-2; D is ambiguous. This CDR3 has 14 residues. V shed 4 bases and J shed 4 bases, with 13 bases lying between them. Per the germline V gene, CDR1 is ENHRY and CDR2 is SYGVKD.

This clone has just a few counts. The chain couples TRBV15 to TRBJ2-7; perhaps TRBD2 as D (6 bases). CDR1 is LNHNV, CDR2 YYDKDF, per germline (reference sequence). Between the trimmed V and J ends, which lost 1 base and 0 bases, there was a span of 13 bases. The CDR3 has 16 amino acids. The CDR3 region has the DNA TGTGCCACCAGCAGAGGTGGGACTCAGAGCTCCTACGAGCAGTACTTC. Translated, it gives CATSRGGTQSSYEQYF.

V and J are TRBV7-9 and TRBJ2-6, with D uncertain. This CDR3 comprises 14 residues. V lost 5 bases, J lost 3 bases, and 8 bases lay in between. The germline CDR1 and CDR2 sequences are SEHNR and FQNEAQ (reference sequence). The CDR3 loop reads CASSLTGGANVLTF. CDR3 in DNA: TGTGCCAGCAGCCTGACGGGTGGGGCCAACGTCCTGACTTTC.